The 21 T cell receptor beta chains below come from one sample, sequenced in a study of blood T cell repertoires in COVID-19. TCRdb's table, derived via immunoSEQ multiplex PCR, lists solely in-frame clones and lacks some. The sample holds roughly 250,000 clones, roughly 79% seen once. Sequencing was performed on peripheral blood. The receptor set was obtained from a woman of 80 years or more with acute or convalescent COVID-19.

This rearrangement joins TRBV5-5 to TRBJ1-2; D unresolved. This CDR3 spans 14 amino acids. Germline V CDR1 and CDR2: SGHKS, YYEKEE (reference sequence). Trimming removed 5 bases at V and 5 bases at J, with 16 bases between. CDR3 bases: TGTGCCAGCAGGCACAGACCAGGTGATTATGGCTACACCTTC. Amino acid sequence: CASRHRPGDYGYTF.

This clone was detected only a few times. This rearrangement joins TRBV5-4 to TRBJ2-2, with D possibly being TRBD1 (5 bases). The CDR3 totals 15 residues. The germline V gene has CDR1 SGHNT and CDR2 YYREEE (reference sequence). Trimming cost V 4 bases and J 1 base, with 11 bases left between them. The DNA of the CDR3 is TGTGCCAGCAGCCAGGGTTCAAGGAACACCGGGGAGCTGTTTTTT. Encoded protein: CASSQGSRNTGELFF.

The V gene is TRBV6-1, the J gene TRBJ1-2, with TRBD1 matching 8 bases. Germline V gives CDR1 MNHNS, CDR2 SASEGT. This CDR3 is 14 amino acids long. The V segment lost 3 bases and the J segment 8 bases; nucleotides outside the gene matches: 8. CDR3 in amino acids: CASSDGRQGLGYTF. Written as DNA, the CDR3 is TGTGCCAGCAGTGATGGGAGACAGGGGCTCGGCTACACCTTC.

The rearrangement joins TRBV19 to TRBJ2-5; D gene uncertain. The CDR3 length is 14 residues. Germline V gene sequence: CDR1 LNHDA, CDR2 SQIVND (reference sequence). The V end was cut by 5 bases, the J end by 1 base, with 11 bases between. The CDR3 reads CASSGQIPQETQYF. CDR3 coding DNA: TGTGCCAGTAGTGGTCAGATACCCCAAGAGACCCAGTACTTC.

As to this clone: Other DNA sequences within the sample encode an identical CDR3. The genes are TRBV5-1 and TRBJ2-1, with 12 positions matching TRBD2. V trimming: 4 bases; J trimming: 1 base; junction bases outside the gene matches: 0. CDR3 size: 15 residues. CDR1 SGHRS and CDR2 YFSETQ come from the germline V gene. The CDR3 DNA reads TGCGCCAGCAGCGGACTAGCGGGATCCTACAATGAGCAGTTCTTC. It yields the protein CASSGLAGSYNEQFF.

The chain carries TRBV28 and TRBJ1-5, with 8 bases aligning to TRBD1. The ends lost 5 bases at V and 6 bases at J; junction bases unmatched: 9. This CDR3 has 15 amino acids. Germline V CDR1 and CDR2: MDHEN, SYDVKM. The CDR3 DNA reads as TGTGCCAGCAGTCCGCCGGGACAGGCAGGTCAGCCCCAGCATTTT. As protein: CASSPPGQAGQPQHF.

The rearrangement joins TRBV19 to TRBJ1-4, with D unresolved. Trimming cost V 7 bases and J 8 bases, with 11 bases left between them. CDR3 length: 12 residues. Looked up from germline, CDR1 is LNHDA and CDR2 is SQIVND (reference sequence). The CDR3 protein is CASNLRGEKLFF. In DNA, the CDR3 is TGTGCCAGTAATCTCAGAGGGGAAAAACTGTTTTTT.

This chain joins TRBV2 and TRBJ1-1; no clear D. With 4 bases removed from V and 5 bases from J, the gap between germline ends came to 14 bases. Germline CDR1 SNHLY, CDR2 FYNNEI. The CDR3 consists of 14 residues. This chain's CDR3 is CASSGEREKTEAFF. The CDR3 bases are TGTGCCAGCAGTGGCGAGAGGGAAAAGACTGAAGCTTTCTTT.

The chain joins TRBV7-2 to TRBJ1-1; TRBD1 is a possible D gene (6 bases). The CDR3 covers 13 residues. Trimming shortened V by 5 bases and J by 6 bases, and 13 bases separated the two germline ends. Germline CDR1 and CDR2: SGHTA and FQGNSA. The CDR3 coding sequence is TGTGCCAGCAGCACCCGGGACAAGTCTGAAGCTTTCTTT. The encoded protein is CASSTRDKSEAFF.

In the case of this clone: Other DNA sequences within the sample encode an identical CDR3. The gene calls are TRBV6-5 and TRBJ1-2; TRBD1 might be the D (6 bases). V lost 0 bases and J lost 2, with 7 bases in between. The CDR3 consists of 14 residues. Germline V lookup: CDR1 MNHEY, CDR2 SVGAGI. CDR3 sequence reads: CASSYSGQNYGYTF. CDR3 in DNA: TGTGCCAGCAGTTACTCCGGACAGAACTATGGCTACACCTTC.

V and J are TRBV18 and TRBJ2-7, with 9 bases lining up with TRBD1. With V trimmed by 4 bases and J by 5 bases, 9 bases remained unmatched. The CDR3 consists of 15 residues. CDR1 is KGHSH, CDR2 LQKENI, per germline. Here the CDR3 DNA reads TGTGCCAGCTCACGACAGGGGACAGGGAAGAACGAGCAGTACTTC. Translated: CASSRQGTGKNEQYF. Full variable domain (remainder filled in from reference TRBV18 and TRBJ2-7): NAGVMQNPRHLVRRRGQEARLRCSPMKGHSHVYWYRQLPEEGLKFMVYLQKENIIDESGMPKERFSAEFPKEGPSILRIQQVVRGDSAAYFCASSRQGTGKNEQYFGPGTRLTVT.

In DNA, the CDR3 is TGCAGTGCTAGTTACGGACTCACGGGAGGCTACACCTTC. Its translation is CSASYGLTGGYTF. The chain links TRBV20-1 to TRBJ1-2, with D hard to call. The CDR3 is 13 residues long. The V and J ends lost 3 bases and 8 bases respectively, with 16 bases between them. Germline V gives CDR1 DFQATT, CDR2 SNEGSKA (reference sequence).

This rearrangement joins TRBV7-9 to TRBJ1-5, with D possibly TRBD1 on 6 matching bases. There are 15 residues in the CDR3. V was pared by 3 bases and J by 5 bases, with 14 bases between. Germline V gene sequence: CDR1 SEHNR, CDR2 FQNEAQ (reference sequence). The CDR3 here is CASSFGLGGDQPQHF. CDR3 sequence (DNA): TGTGCCAGCAGCTTTGGCCTAGGGGGAGATCAGCCCCAGCATTTT.

The chain couples TRBV19 to TRBJ1-2; D is ambiguous. Germline V lookup: CDR1 LNHDA, CDR2 SQIVND (reference sequence). Trimming cost V 6 bases and J 0 bases, with 14 bases left between them. The CDR3 spans 15 residues. CDR3 amino acids: CASREGLHSNYGYTF. For the CDR3, the DNA is TGTGCCAGTAGAGAGGGTTTACATTCTAACTATGGCTACACCTTC.

The rearrangement joins TRBV5-5 to TRBJ2-3; TRBD2 aligns across 11 bases. The germline gives CDR1 SGHKS, CDR2 YYEKEE (reference sequence). The CDR3 loop spans 18 amino acids. V trimming: 1 base; J trimming: 0 bases; junction bases outside the gene matches: 7. The CDR3 sequence: CASSLLLAGAKSTDTQYF. CDR3 DNA sequence: TGTGCCAGCAGCTTGTTACTAGCGGGGGCCAAGAGCACAGATACGCAGTATTTT.

The chain recombines TRBV18 with TRBJ2-5, with D possibly TRBD2 on 6 matching bases. The germline V and J ends were trimmed by 6 bases and 1 base, with 15 bases remaining between them. Per germline, CDR1 KGHSH and CDR2 LQKENI. The CDR3 is 15 residues long. CDR3 DNA sequence: TGTGCCAGCTCTCTTCCGGGAGATCCCCAAGAGACCCAGTACTTC. Amino acids: CASSLPGDPQETQYF.

The chain couples TRBV2 to TRBJ2-7; a possible D gene is TRBD1 (6 bases). This CDR3 contains 13 residues. V was clipped by 3 bases and J by 6 bases, with 12 bases between them. Germline V gene lookup returns CDR1 SNHLY and CDR2 FYNNEI. CDR3 amino acids: CASSDRGPVEQYF. CDR3 sequence (DNA): TGTGCCAGCAGTGACAGGGGCCCAGTCGAGCAGTACTTC.

The chain combines TRBV7-7 with TRBJ2-5; 10 bases align to TRBD2. The V gene's germline CDR1 is SSHAT and CDR2 FNYEAQ (reference sequence). The CDR3 has 12 amino acids. CDR3 protein: CASGGYQETQYF. As DNA, the CDR3 is TGTGCTAGCGGGGGGTACCAAGAGACCCAGTACTTC.

This rearrangement joins TRBV10-3 to TRBJ2-7; D gene unclear. The V gene lost 2 bases and the J gene lost 3 bases, with 5 bases spanning the gap. CDR3 length equals 12 residues. CDR1 and CDR2 (germline): ENHRY, SYGVKD. The CDR3 region is CAISEVSYEQYF. In DNA, the CDR3 is TGTGCCATCAGTGAGGTCAGCTACGAGCAGTACTTC.

As for this clone: A junction boundary mismatches the germline segment, possibly from a read error. Here the CDR3 reads CATSDFRQPYEQYF. CDR3 DNA sequence: TGTGCCACCAGTGATTTTAGACAGCCCTACGAGCAGTATTTC. This chain links TRBV24-1 with TRBJ2-7; D is possibly TRBD1 (5 bases). The germline V gene encodes CDR1 KGHDR and CDR2 SFDVKD. This CDR3 has 14 residues.

The sample holds a few counts of this clone. V gene TRBV11-1 combines with J gene TRBJ1-1, with 8 positions matching TRBD1. The CDR3 is 15 amino acids. With 0 bases clipped from V and 5 bases from J, the junction kept 5 bases outside the gene matches. Germline V gives CDR1 SGHAT, CDR2 FQDESV (reference sequence). The CDR3 loop reads CASSLAGRGRTEAFF. CDR3 DNA sequence: TGTGCCAGCAGCTTAGCGGGCAGGGGGCGGACTGAAGCTTTCTTT.